The rows below give T cell receptor beta chains drawn from one sample of a study of blood T cell repertoires in COVID-19. Produced via immunoSEQ multiplex PCR; TCRdb's table is partial and in-frame only. The sample has over 120,000 clones, roughly 75% seen once; the top ten hold about 6%. Sequenced input: PBMCs or T cells enriched from blood (not recorded which). The receptors here all came from a woman in her forties or fifties who had recovered from COVID-19. CDR3s include the opening cysteine and the closing phenylalanine or tryptophan. Fields, in order: CDR3 length, clone size, D gene, J gene, V gene, CDR3 DNA, CDR3 protein. D genes are given only for firm matches. Size is stated for part of the rows, as once, few or many counts, or as a class when the clone is expanded.

16 - TRBD1 TRBJ1-4 TRBV7-2 TGTGCCAGCAGCCTCCGGACAGGGGGCGATTATGAAAAACTGTTTTTT CASSLRTGGDYEKLFF
19 - TRBD1 TRBJ2-4 TRBV24-1 TGTGCCACCAGTGATTTCGCCCCCCGGGACAGGGGAGCCAAAAACATTCAGTACTTC CATSDFAPRDRGAKNIQYF
16 few TRBD1 TRBJ1-5 TRBV7-9 TGTGCCAGCAGCGAGGACAGGCTCAATCTCTATCAGCCCCAGCATTTT CASSEDRLNLYQPQHF
15 - TRBD1 TRBJ1-5 TRBV2 TGTGCCAGCAGTAGTGCCGGACAGGGGGCTAAGCCCCAGCATTTT CASSSAGQGAKPQHF
16 - - TRBJ1-3 TRBV11-2 TGTGCCAGCAGCTGGGCCGGGACTTACTCTGGAAACACCATATATTTT CASSWAGTYSGNTIYF
16 - - TRBJ2-2 TRBV9 TGTGCCAGCAGCGTAGCCGGGACATTTAACACCGGGGAGCTGTTTTTT CASSVAGTFNTGELFF
15 - - TRBJ1-2 TRBV28 TGTGCCAGCAGTTTCGGACAATGGACCAACTATGGCTACACCTTC CASSFGQWTNYGYTF
16 - TRBD1 TRBJ1-2 TRBV29-1 TGCAGCGTTGAAGATAAGGCGACAGGGGGCGAAATTGGCTACACCTTC CSVEDKATGGEIGYTF
15 - TRBD1 TRBJ2-2 TRBV19 TGTGCCAGTAGTATACGGACAGGGAGGACCGGGGAGCTGTTTTTT CASSIRTGRTGELFF
15 - - TRBJ2-3 TRBV4-2 TGTGCCAGCAGCCGGACATTTACTAGCACAGATACGCAGTATTTT CASSRTFTSTDTQYF
17 - - TRBJ1-2 TRBV6-1 TGTGCCAGCAGTGAAGGGCGGTTTCCGGCGGCGGCCTATGGCTACACCTTC CASSEGRFPAAAYGYTF
16 - - TRBJ1-6 TRBV6-5 TGTGCCAGCAGTTACCGACTAGACTCCTATAATTCACCCCTCCACTTT CASSYRLDSYNSPLHF
13 - - TRBJ1-1 TRBV7-3 TGTGCCAGCAGCCTCTCAGGGGAAACTGAAGCTTTCTTT CASSLSGETEAFF
16 - TRBD2 TRBJ2-4 TRBV28 TGTGCCAGCAGTTCCCCACTAGCGGGCGATAAAAACATTCAGTACTTC CASSSPLAGDKNIQYF
15 - - TRBJ2-3 TRBV10-2 TGCGCCAGCAGTGATCGGGGACTCTCCGGAGATACGCAGTATTTT CASSDRGLSGDTQYF
13 - - TRBJ1-1 TRBV12-3/TRBV12-4 TGTGCCAGCAGTGACAGGTTGAACACTGAAGCTTTCTTT CASSDRLNTEAFF